The rows below give T cell receptor beta chains drawn from one sample of a study of blood T cell repertoires in COVID-19. Sequenced by immunoSEQ multiplex PCR; TCRdb stores in-frame clones only, minus some. Of fewer than 200,000 clones in the sample, about 87% were seen once. The specimen was peripheral blood. These TCRs come from a man aged 55 to 70 with acute or convalescent COVID-19. Each CDR3 is given with its conserved first and last residue. The D gene is left open where the match is weak. The size of a clone is reported for some rows only, either as once, few or many, or as a class for expanded clones.

clone size,J gene,V gene,D gene,CDR3 length,CDR3 protein,CDR3 DNA
NA,TRBJ1-6,TRBV30,NA,14,CAWSVPGKEETLHF,TGTGCCTGGAGTGTACCAGGGAAGGAAGAAACCCTCCACTTT
NA,TRBJ2-3,TRBV11-2,NA,15,CASSLWTRSTDTQYF,TGTGCCAGCAGCCTCTGGACTCGAAGCACAGATACGCAGTATTTT
NA,TRBJ1-2,TRBV29-1,TRBD1,16,CSVAEPRNRGADGYTF,TGCAGCGTTGCCGAACCTCGCAACAGGGGGGCGGATGGCTACACCTTC
NA,TRBJ1-2,TRBV7-3,NA,15,CASSSSAGGYDGYTF,TGTGCCAGCAGCTCTTCGGCGGGGGGATACGATGGCTACACCTTC
few,TRBJ1-1,TRBV30,NA,13,CAWTMTRGTEAFF,TGTGCCTGGACTATGACCCGGGGCACTGAAGCTTTCTTT
NA,TRBJ2-3,TRBV6-6,NA,15,CASSYSERRGDTQYF,TGTGCCAGCAGTTACTCCGAGCGGAGGGGAGATACGCAGTATTTT
NA,TRBJ2-7,TRBV29-1,TRBD1,15,CSVEDRDSLSYEQYF,TGCAGCGTTGAAGATAGGGACAGCCTATCCTACGAGCAGTACTTC
NA,TRBJ2-3,TRBV14,TRBD1,14,CASSQDGTGATRYF,TGTGCCAGCAGCCAAGATGGGACAGGGGCTACAAGGTATTTT
NA,TRBJ1-4,TRBV2,TRBD1,13,CASRVTGGGKLFF,TGTGCCAGCAGAGTGACAGGGGGTGGAAAACTGTTTTTT
NA,TRBJ2-5,TRBV27,NA,12,CASRGGQETQYF,TGTGCCAGCAGGGGGGGACAAGAGACCCAGTACTTC
NA,TRBJ1-4,TRBV12-3/TRBV12-4,NA,13,CASSFTVNEKLFF,TGTGCCAGCAGTTTTACAGTCAATGAAAAACTGTTTTTT
NA,TRBJ1-4,TRBV6-5,NA,14,CASSHRDTREKLFF,TGTGCCAGCAGTCACCGGGACACAAGGGAAAAACTGTTTTTT
NA,TRBJ2-5,TRBV7-9,TRBD1,13,CASSFRDRGIEYF,TGTGCCAGCAGCTTTAGGGACAGGGGGATTGAGTACTTC
NA,TRBJ2-7,TRBV29-1,TRBD1,14,CSVASDRVGNEQYF,TGCAGCGTTGCTTCAGACAGGGTTGGGAACGAGCAGTACTTC
NA,TRBJ1-2,TRBV5-5,NA,15,CASSPRGQGNYGYTF,TGTGCCAGCAGCCCGAGGGGCCAGGGGAACTATGGCTACACCTTC
NA,TRBJ2-7,TRBV11-3,TRBD1,14,CASSLSTGAIEQYF,TGTGCCAGCAGCTTATCCACAGGGGCGATCGAGCAGTACTTC
once,TRBJ1-2,TRBV24-1,NA,14,CATSAGKRAGGYTF,TGTGCCACCAGTGCCGGCAAAAGGGCAGGGGGCTACACCTTC
NA,TRBJ1-5,TRBV19,NA,18,CASSISRAGDLRNQPQHF,TGTGCCAGTAGTATAAGCAGGGCAGGGGATTTGAGGAATCAGCCCCAGCATTTT
NA,TRBJ1-2,TRBV6-2/TRBV6-3,NA,13,CASSDTGLDGYTF,TGTGCCAGCAGTGACACAGGGTTGGATGGCTACACCTTC
NA,TRBJ2-3,TRBV19,NA,14,CASSIGAGLDTQYF,TGTGCCAGTAGTATAGGCGCAGGGTTGGATACGCAGTATTTT
NA,TRBJ2-6,TRBV19,TRBD1,16,CASKPGGASGANVLTF,TGTGCCAGTAAGCCAGGGGGTGCCTCTGGGGCCAACGTCCTGACTTTC
NA,TRBJ1-5,TRBV15,TRBD1,13,CATSTRVQGAQHF,TGTGCCACCAGCACCCGGGTACAGGGGGCCCAGCATTTT
NA,TRBJ1-2,TRBV4-3,NA,18,CASSQDFIDGGRIYGYTF,TGCGCCAGCAGCCAGGACTTCATCGACGGGGGTCGGATCTATGGCTACACCTTC
NA,TRBJ1-6,TRBV10-2,TRBD1,15,CASSLDRDFNSPLHF,TGCGCCAGCAGTTTGGACAGGGACTTTAATTCACCCCTCCACTTT
NA,TRBJ2-1,TRBV18,NA,14,CASSPGGGGDEQFF,TGTGCCAGCTCACCTGGGGGCGGGGGCGATGAGCAGTTCTTC
NA,TRBJ1-4,TRBV5-4,NA,15,CASSLPDGAGEKLFF,TGTGCCAGCAGCTTGCCCGATGGTGCGGGAGAAAAACTGTTTTTT
NA,TRBJ2-3,TRBV24-1,NA,12,CATSASTDTQYF,TGTGCCACCAGTGCCTCCACAGATACGCAGTATTTT
NA,TRBJ2-3,TRBV7-8,NA,17,CASSLEWAGGSTDTQYF,TGTGCCAGCAGCTTAGAATGGGCGGGTGGGAGCACAGATACGCAGTATTTT
NA,TRBJ1-5,TRBV9,TRBD1,14,CASSPGGTSQPQHF,TGTGCCAGCAGCCCAGGGGGGACATCTCAGCCCCAGCATTTT
NA,TRBJ1-1,TRBV7-2,NA,14,CASSLLEGYTEAFF,TGTGCCAGCAGCCTATTGGAGGGCTACACTGAAGCTTTCTTT
few,TRBJ1-6,TRBV5-6,NA,14,CASNLQGIGSPLHF,TGTGCCAGCAACCTACAGGGTATAGGTTCACCCCTCCACTTT
NA,TRBJ2-5,TRBV2,NA,15,CASSADSGSQETQYF,TGTGCCAGCAGTGCGGATAGCGGCAGTCAAGAGACCCAGTACTTC
few,TRBJ1-2,TRBV11-2,NA,14,CASSSQDSDYGYTF,TGTGCCAGCAGCTCCCAAGACTCGGACTATGGCTACACCTTC
NA,TRBJ2-3,TRBV29-1,TRBD1,14,CSVRPGTGADTQYF,TGCAGCGTAAGGCCAGGGACAGGGGCAGATACGCAGTATTTT
NA,TRBJ2-1,TRBV12-3/TRBV12-4,TRBD2,13,CASSPSGSDEQFF,TGTGCCAGCAGTCCTAGCGGGAGTGATGAGCAGTTCTTC
NA,TRBJ2-5,TRBV30,NA,14,CAWSVGAGEETQYF,TGTGCCTGGAGTGTAGGAGCAGGGGAAGAGACCCAGTACTTC
NA,TRBJ2-3,TRBV3-1/TRBV3-2,NA,14,CASSQGQGTDTQYF,TGTGCCAGCAGCCAAGGGCAGGGGACAGATACGCAGTATTTT
NA,TRBJ1-5,TRBV6-6,TRBD1,16,CASSQRQGLSNQPQHF,TGTGCCAGCAGTCAGCGACAGGGATTAAGCAATCAGCCCCAGCATTTT
NA,TRBJ2-7,TRBV12-3/TRBV12-4,TRBD2,12,CASRRGGGAQYF,TGTGCCAGCAGGCGCGGGGGTGGGGCACAGTACTTC
NA,TRBJ1-1,TRBV4-2,TRBD1,19,CASSKTDRGPRGMNTEAFF,TGTGCCAGCAGCAAGACCGACAGGGGGCCGCGAGGGATGAACACTGAAGCTTTCTTT
NA,TRBJ1-1,TRBV18,TRBD1,14,CASSPGTGETEAFF,TGTGCCAGCTCACCTGGGACAGGGGAAACTGAAGCTTTCTTT
once,TRBJ2-7,TRBV7-2,TRBD1,15,CASSVRTGVAYEQYF,TGTGCCAGCAGCGTTCGGACAGGGGTCGCCTACGAGCAGTACTTC
NA,TRBJ2-2,TRBV19,TRBD1,15,CASSPRDRGTGELFF,TGTGCCAGTAGTCCACGGGACAGGGGAACCGGGGAGCTGTTTTTT
NA,TRBJ2-7,TRBV7-2,NA,16,CASSRTGIGEAYEQYF,TGTGCCAGCAGCAGAACAGGGATAGGGGAAGCCTACGAGCAGTACTTC
NA,TRBJ1-2,TRBV29-1,TRBD1,15,CSVETGGNSPYGYTF,TGCAGCGTGGAAACAGGGGGAAATTCCCCATATGGCTACACCTTC
NA,TRBJ2-2,TRBV5-1,NA,14,CASSLARGTGELFF,TGCGCCAGCAGCTTGGCCCGGGGAACCGGGGAGCTGTTTTTT
once,TRBJ1-1,TRBV5-4,NA,14,CASSPGSRTTEAFF,TGTGCCAGCAGCCCGGGATCTAGGACTACTGAAGCTTTCTTT
once,TRBJ2-7,TRBV27,NA,15,CASSFGAGSSYEQYF,TGTGCCAGCAGTTTCGGAGCGGGCAGCTCCTACGAGCAGTACTTC
NA,TRBJ1-5,TRBV7-9,NA,15,CASSLSGFGNQPQHF,TGTGCCAGCAGCCTCTCAGGGTTTGGGAATCAGCCCCAGCATTTT
NA,TRBJ2-3,TRBV5-1,TRBD2,14,CASSSSGVRDTQYF,TGCGCCAGCAGCTCTAGCGGGGTCAGGGATACGCAGTATTTT
NA,TRBJ1-1,TRBV19,NA,14,CASSIGGFLAEAFF,TGTGCCAGTAGTATTGGGGGGTTTCTGGCTGAAGCTTTCTTT
NA,TRBJ1-2,TRBV7-3,NA,13,CASSPGAGYGYTF,TGTGCCAGCAGCCCTGGGGCAGGCTATGGCTACACCTTC
NA,TRBJ2-5,TRBV19,NA,14,CASSIVTGAETQYF,TGTGCCAGTAGTATAGTCACAGGTGCGGAGACCCAGTACTTC
NA,TRBJ1-1,TRBV30,NA,14,CAWSVRQGGTEAFF,TGTGCCTGGAGTGTACGGCAGGGCGGCACTGAAGCTTTCTTT
NA,TRBJ2-2,TRBV6-5,NA,15,CASSYSPVNTGELFF,TGTGCCAGCAGTTACTCGCCGGTGAACACCGGGGAGCTGTTTTTT